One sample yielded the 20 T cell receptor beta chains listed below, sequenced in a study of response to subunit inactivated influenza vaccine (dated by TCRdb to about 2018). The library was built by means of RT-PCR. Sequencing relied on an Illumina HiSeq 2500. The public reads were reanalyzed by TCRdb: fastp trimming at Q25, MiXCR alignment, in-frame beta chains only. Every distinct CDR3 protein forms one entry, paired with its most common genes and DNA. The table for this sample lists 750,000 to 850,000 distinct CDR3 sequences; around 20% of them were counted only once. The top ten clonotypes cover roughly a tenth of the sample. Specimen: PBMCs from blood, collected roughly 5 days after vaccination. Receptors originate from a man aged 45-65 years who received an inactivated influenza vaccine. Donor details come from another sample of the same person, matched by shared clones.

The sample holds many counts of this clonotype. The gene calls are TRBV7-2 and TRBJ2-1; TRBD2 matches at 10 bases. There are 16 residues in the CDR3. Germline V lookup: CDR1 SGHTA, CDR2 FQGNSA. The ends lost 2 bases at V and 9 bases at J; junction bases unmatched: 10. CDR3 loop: CASSLNRLAGAGEQFF. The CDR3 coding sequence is TGTGCCAGCAGCTTAAACCGGCTAGCGGGGGCGGGTGAGCAGTTCTTC.

The CDR3 DNA follows: TGTGCCAGCAGCTTAGGACTCCGGAGACAGGGGGCTCGAGGGGCCAACGTCCTGACTTTC. Translation: CASSLGLRRQGARGANVLTF. This chain uses TRBV7-8 with TRBJ2-6; TRBD1 matches at 10 bases. The CDR3 length is 20 residues. The germline V gene encodes CDR1 SGHVS and CDR2 FQNEAQ. V trimming: 1 base; J trimming: 4 bases; junction bases outside the gene matches: 13.

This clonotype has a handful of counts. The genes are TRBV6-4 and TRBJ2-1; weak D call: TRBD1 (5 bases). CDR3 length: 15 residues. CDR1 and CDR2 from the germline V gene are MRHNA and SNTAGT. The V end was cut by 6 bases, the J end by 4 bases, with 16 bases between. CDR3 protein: CASSKDTLLYNEQFF. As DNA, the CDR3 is TGTGCCAGCAGCAAGGACACATTACTTTACAATGAGCAGTTCTTC.

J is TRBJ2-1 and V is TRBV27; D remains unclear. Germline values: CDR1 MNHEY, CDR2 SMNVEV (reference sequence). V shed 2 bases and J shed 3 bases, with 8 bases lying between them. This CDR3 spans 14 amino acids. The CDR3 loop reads CASSLNGFYNEQFF. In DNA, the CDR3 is TGTGCCAGCAGTTTAAATGGTTTCTACAATGAGCAGTTCTTC.

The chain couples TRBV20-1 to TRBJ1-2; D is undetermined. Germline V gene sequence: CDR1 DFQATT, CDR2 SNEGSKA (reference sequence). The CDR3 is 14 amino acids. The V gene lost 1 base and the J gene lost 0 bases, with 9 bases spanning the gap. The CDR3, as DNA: TGCAGTGCTAGAGCTATGATATCTAACTATGGCTACACCTTC. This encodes CSARAMISNYGYTF.

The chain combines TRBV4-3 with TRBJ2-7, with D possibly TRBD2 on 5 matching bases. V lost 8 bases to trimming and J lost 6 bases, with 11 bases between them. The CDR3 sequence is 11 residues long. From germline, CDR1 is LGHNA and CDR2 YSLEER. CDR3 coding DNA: TGCGCCAGCCCCCGGGGTTGCGAGCAGTACTTC. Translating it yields CASPRGCEQYF.

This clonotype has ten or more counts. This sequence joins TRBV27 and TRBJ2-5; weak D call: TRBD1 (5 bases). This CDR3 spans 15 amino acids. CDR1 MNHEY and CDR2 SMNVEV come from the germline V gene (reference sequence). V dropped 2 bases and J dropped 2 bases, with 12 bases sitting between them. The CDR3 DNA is TGTGCCAGCAGTTTACTCGGACAAGCGCAAGAGACCCAGTACTTC. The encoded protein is CASSLLGQAQETQYF.

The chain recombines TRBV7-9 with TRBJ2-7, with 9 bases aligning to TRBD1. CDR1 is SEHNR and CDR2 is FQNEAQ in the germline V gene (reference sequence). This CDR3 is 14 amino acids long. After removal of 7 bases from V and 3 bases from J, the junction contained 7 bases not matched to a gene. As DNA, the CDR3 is TGTGCCAGCACCCTAGCGACAGGGGGCTACGAGCAGTACTTC. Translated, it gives CASTLATGGYEQYF.

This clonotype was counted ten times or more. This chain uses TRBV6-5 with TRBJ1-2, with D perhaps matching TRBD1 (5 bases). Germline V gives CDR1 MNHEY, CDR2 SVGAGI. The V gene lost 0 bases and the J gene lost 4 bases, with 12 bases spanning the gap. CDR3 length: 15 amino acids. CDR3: CASSYSPQAGYGYTF. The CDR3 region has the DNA TGTGCCAGCAGTTACTCCCCACAGGCGGGCTATGGCTACACCTTC.

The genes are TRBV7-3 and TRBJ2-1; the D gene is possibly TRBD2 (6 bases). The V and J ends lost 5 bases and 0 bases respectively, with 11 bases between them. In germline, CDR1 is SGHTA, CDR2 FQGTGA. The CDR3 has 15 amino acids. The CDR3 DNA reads TGTGCCAGCAGCGGCGGGAAGAGCTCCTACAATGAGCAGTTCTTC. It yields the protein CASSGGKSSYNEQFF.

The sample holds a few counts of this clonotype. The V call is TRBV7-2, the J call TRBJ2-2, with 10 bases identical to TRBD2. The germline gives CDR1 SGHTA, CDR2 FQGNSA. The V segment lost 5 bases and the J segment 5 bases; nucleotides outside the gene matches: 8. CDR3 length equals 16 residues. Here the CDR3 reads CASSARAGGRTGELFF. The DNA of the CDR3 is TGTGCCAGCAGCGCGAGAGCGGGGGGGCGGACCGGGGAGCTGTTTTTT.

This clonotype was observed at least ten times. CDR3 nucleotides: TGTGCCAGCAGTTTTGGAGGGAGCGAAGGCTACACCTTC. This gives the protein CASSFGGSEGYTF. The genes are TRBV12-3 or TRBV12-4 and TRBJ1-2; D unresolved. V was trimmed by 3 bases and J by 8 bases, leaving 13 bases between them. The CDR3 sequence is 13 residues long.

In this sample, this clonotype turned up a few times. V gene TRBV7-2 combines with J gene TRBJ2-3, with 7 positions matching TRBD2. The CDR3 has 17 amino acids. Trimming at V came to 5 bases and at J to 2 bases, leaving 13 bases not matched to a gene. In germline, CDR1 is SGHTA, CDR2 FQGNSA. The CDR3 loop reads CASSTRGGGGFTDTQYF. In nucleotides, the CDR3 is TGTGCCAGCAGCACGAGAGGTGGCGGGGGTTTCACAGATACGCAGTATTTT.

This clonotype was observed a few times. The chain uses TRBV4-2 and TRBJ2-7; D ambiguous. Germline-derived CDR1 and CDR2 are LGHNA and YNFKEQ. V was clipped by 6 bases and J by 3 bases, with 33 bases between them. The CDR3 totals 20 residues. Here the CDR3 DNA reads TGTGCCAGCAGTTCCTCATTTAGGGTCAACTCGCAACTCGGATACTACGAGCAGTACTTC. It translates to CASSSSFRVNSQLGYYEQYF.

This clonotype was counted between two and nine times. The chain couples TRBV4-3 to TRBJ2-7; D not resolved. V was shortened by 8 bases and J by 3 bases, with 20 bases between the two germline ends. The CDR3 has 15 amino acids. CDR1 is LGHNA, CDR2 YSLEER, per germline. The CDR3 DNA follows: TGCGCCAGCGCTTTCGGAAGGGAAGGCTACTACGAGCAGTACTTC. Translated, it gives CASAFGREGYYEQYF.

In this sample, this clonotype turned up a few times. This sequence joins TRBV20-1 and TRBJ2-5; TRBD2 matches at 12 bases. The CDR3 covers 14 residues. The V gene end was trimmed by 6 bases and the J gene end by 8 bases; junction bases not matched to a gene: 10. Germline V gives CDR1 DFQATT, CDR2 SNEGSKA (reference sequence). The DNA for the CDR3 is TGCAGTGCCTATAGACTAGCGGGAGAGGGCACCCAGTACTTC. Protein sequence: CSAYRLAGEGTQYF.

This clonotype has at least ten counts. CDR3 bases: TGCAGCGTTGAAGATCTTGGAGGTTTCGTGACGGGTCCTGAGCAGTTCTTC. It specifies CSVEDLGGFVTGPEQFF. The rearrangement links TRBV29-1 to TRBJ2-1, with a possible D match to TRBD2 (5 bases). Germline V lookup: CDR1 SQVTM, CDR2 ANQGSEA. CDR3 length: 17 amino acids. Trimming removed 0 bases at V and 9 bases at J, with 24 bases between.

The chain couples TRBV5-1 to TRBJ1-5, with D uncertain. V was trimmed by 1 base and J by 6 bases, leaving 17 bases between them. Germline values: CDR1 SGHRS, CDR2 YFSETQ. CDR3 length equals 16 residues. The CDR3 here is CASSLYPDEKPQPQHF. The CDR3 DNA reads TGCGCCAGCAGCTTGTACCCCGACGAAAAGCCTCAGCCCCAGCATTTT.

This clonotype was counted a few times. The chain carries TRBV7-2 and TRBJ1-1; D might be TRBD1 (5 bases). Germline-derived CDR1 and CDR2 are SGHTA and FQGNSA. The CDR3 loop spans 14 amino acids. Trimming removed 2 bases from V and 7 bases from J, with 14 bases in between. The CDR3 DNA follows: TGTGCCAGCAGCTTACAGGGCGCAAGGGGTGAAGCTTTCTTT. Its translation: CASSLQGARGEAFF. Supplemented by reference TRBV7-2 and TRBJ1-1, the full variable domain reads GAGVSQSPSNKVTEKGKDVELRCDPISGHTALYWYRQSLGQGLEFLIYFQGNSAPDKSGLPSDRFSAERTGGSVSTLTIQRTQQEDSAVYLCASSLQGARGEAFFGQGTRLTVV.

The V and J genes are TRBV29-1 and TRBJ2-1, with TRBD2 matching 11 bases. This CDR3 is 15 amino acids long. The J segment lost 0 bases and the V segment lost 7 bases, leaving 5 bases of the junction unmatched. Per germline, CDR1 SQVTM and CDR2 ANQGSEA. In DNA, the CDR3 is TGCAGCGATCGACTAGCGGGGAGCTCCTACAATGAGCAGTTCTTC. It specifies CSDRLAGSSYNEQFF.